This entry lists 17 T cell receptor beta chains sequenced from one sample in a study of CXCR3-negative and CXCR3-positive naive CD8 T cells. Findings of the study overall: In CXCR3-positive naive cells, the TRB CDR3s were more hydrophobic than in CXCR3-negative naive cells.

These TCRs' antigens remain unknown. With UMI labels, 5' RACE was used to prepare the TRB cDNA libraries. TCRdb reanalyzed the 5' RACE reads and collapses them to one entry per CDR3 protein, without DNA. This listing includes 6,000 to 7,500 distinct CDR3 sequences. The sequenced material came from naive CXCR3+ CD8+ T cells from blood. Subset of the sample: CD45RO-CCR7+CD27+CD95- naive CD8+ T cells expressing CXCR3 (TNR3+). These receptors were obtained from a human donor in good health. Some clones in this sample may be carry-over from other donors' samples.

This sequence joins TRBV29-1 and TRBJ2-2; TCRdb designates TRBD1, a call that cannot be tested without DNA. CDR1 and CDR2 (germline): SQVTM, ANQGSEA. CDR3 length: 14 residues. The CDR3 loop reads CSSTGGTNTGELFF.

This CDR3 reads CASSLRQGGSDTQYF. V usage is TRBV3-1 and J usage is TRBJ2-3; TCRdb reports TRBD1, a call that lacks DNA to check it against. The germline CDR1 and CDR2 sequences are LGHDT and YNNKEL (reference sequence). This CDR3 is 15 amino acids long.

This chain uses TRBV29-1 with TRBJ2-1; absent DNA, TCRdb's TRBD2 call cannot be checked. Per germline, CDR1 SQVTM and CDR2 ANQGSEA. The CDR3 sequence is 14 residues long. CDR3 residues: CSALLAGPYNEQFF.

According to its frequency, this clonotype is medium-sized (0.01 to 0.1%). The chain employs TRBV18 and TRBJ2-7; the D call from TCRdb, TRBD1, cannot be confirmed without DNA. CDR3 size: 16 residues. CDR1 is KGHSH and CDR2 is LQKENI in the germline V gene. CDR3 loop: CASSPTVDGTSYEQYF.

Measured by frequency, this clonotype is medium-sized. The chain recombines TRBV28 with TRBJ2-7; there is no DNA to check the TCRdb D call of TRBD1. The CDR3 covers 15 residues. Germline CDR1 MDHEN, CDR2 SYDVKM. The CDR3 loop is CASSFRGVSSYEQYF.

This chain's CDR3 is CSYRDHSAKNIQYF. The chain uses TRBV29-1 and TRBJ2-4; TCRdb indicates TRBD1, and absent DNA this call remains unverified. CDR1 and CDR2 from the germline V gene are SQVTM and ANQGSEA. The CDR3 totals 14 residues.

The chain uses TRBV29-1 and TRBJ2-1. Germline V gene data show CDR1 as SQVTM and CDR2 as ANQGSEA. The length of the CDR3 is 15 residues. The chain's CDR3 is CSSEKTSSTYNEQFF.

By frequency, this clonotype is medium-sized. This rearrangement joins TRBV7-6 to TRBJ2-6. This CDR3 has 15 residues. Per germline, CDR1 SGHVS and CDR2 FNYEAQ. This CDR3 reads CASSSIPSGANVLTF.

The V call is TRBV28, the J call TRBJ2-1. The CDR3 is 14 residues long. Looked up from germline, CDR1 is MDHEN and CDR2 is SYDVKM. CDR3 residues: CASSNLSGFNEQFF.

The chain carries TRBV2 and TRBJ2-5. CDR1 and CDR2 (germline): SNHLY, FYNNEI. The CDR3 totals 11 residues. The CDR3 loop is CASSGRETQYF.

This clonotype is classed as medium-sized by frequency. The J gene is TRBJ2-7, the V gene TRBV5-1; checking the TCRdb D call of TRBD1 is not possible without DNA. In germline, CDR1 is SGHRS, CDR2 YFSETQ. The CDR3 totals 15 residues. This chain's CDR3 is CASSLGGQGRYEQYF.

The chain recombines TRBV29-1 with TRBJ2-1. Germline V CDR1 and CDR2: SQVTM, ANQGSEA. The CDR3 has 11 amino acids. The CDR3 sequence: CSGSSYNEQFF.

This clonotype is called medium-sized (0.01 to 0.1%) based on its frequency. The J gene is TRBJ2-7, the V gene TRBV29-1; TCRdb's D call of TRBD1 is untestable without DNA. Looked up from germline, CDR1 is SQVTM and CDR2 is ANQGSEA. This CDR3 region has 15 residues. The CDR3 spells CSVEGIQGEGYEQYF.

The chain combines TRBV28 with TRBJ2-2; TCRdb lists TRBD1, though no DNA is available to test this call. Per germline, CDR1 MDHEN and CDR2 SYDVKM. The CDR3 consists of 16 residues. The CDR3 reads CASSTLGQGGHGELFF.

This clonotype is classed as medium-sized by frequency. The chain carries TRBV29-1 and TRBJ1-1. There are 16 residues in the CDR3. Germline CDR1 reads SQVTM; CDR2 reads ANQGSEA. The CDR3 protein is CSVEESRFGTYTEAFF.

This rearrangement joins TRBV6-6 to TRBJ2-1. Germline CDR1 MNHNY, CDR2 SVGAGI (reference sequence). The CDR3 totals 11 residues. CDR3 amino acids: CPSPSHNEQFF.

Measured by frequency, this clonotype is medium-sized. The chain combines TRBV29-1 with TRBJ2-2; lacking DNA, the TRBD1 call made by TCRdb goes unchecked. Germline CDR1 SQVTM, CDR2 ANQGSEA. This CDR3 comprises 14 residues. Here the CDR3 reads CSVPGGEVTGELFF.